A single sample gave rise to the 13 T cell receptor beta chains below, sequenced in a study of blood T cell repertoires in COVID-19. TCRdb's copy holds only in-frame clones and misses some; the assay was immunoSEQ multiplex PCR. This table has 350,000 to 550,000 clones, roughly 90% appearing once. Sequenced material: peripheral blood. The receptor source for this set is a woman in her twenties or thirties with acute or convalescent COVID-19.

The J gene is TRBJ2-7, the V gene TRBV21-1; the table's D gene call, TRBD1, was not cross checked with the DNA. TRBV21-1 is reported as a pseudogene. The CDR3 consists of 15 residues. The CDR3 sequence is CASSTGDRRSYEQYF. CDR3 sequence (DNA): TGTGCCAGCAGCACTGGGGACAGGCGGTCCTACGAGCAGTACTTC.

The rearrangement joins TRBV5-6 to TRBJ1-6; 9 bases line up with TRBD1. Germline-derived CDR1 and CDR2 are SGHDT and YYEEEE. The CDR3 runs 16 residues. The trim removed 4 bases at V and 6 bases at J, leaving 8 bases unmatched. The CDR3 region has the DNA TGTGCCAGCAGCCCGGGGGACAGGGCTCGTAATTCACCCCTCCACTTT. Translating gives CASSPGDRARNSPLHF.

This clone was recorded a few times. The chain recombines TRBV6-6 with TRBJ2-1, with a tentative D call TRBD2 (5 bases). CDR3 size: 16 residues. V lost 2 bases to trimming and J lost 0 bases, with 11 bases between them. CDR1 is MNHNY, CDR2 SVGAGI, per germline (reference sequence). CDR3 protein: CASSYTGRSSYNEQFF. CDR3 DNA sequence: TGTGCCAGCAGTTACACGGGGAGAAGCTCCTACAATGAGCAGTTCTTC.

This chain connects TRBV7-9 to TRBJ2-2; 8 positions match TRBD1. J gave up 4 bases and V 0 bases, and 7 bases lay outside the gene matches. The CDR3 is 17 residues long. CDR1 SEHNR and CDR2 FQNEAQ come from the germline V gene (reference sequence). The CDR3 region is CASSLAGGTGPTGELFF. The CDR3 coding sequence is TGTGCCAGCAGCTTAGCTGGAGGGACAGGCCCCACCGGGGAGCTGTTTTTT. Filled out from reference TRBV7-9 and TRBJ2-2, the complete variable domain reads DTGVSQNPRHKITKRGQNVTFRCDPISEHNRLYWYRQTLGQGPEFLTYFQNEAQLEKSRLLSDRFSAERPKGSFSTLEIQRTEQGDSAMYLCASSLAGGTGPTGELFFGEGSRLTVL.

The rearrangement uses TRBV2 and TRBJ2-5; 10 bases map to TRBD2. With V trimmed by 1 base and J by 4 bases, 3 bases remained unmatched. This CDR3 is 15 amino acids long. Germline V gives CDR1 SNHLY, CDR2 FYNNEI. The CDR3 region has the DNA TGTGCCAGCAGTGAAGGGACTAGCGGATCAGAGACCCAGTACTTC. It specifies CASSEGTSGSETQYF.

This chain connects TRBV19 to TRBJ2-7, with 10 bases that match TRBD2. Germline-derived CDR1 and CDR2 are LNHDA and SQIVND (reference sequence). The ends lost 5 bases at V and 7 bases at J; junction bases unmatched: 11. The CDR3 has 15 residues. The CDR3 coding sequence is TGTGCCAGTAGTCATGCGAGCGGGGGGGCTTTTGAGCAGTACTTC. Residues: CASSHASGGAFEQYF.

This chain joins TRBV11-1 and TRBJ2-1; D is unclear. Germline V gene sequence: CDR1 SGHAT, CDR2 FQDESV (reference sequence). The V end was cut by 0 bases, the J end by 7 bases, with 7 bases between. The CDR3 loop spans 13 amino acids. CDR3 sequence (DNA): TGTGCCAGCAGCTTAGCGGTCGCGAATGAGCAGTTCTTC. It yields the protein CASSLAVANEQFF.

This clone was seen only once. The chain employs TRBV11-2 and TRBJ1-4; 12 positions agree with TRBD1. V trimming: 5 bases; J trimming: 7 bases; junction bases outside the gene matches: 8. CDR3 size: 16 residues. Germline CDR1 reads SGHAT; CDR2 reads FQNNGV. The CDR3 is CASSLGQGAFSEKLFF. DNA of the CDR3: TGTGCCAGCAGCCTGGGACAGGGGGCCTTTAGTGAAAAACTGTTTTTT.

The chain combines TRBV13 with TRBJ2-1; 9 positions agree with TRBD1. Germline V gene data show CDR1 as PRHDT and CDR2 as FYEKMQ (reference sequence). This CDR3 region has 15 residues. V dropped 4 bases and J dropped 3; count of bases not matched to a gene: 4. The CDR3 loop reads CASSSQGANYNEQFF. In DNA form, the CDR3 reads TGTGCCAGCAGCTCACAGGGGGCAAACTACAATGAGCAGTTCTTC.

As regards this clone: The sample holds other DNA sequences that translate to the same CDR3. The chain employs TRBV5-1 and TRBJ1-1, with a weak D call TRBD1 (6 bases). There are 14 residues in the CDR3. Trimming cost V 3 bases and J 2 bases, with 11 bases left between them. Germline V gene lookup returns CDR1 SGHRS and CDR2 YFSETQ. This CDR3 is CASSSSTGNTEAFF. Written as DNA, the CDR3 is TGCGCCAGCAGCTCTTCGACAGGAAACACTGAAGCTTTCTTT.

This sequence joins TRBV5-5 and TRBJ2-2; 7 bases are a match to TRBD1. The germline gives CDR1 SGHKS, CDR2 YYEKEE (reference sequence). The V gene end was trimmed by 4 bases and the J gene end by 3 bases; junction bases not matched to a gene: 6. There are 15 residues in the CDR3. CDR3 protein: CASSPRDSYTGELFF. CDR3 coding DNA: TGTGCCAGCAGCCCGAGGGACAGCTACACCGGGGAGCTGTTTTTT.

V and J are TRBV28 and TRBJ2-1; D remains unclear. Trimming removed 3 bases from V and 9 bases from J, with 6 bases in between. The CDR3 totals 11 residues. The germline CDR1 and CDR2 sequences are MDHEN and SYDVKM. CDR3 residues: CASSFAGEQFF. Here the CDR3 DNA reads TGTGCCAGCAGTTTTGCCGGTGAGCAGTTCTTC. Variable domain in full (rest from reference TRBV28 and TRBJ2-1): DVKVTQSSRYLVKRTGEKVFLECVQDMDHENMFWYRQDPGLGLRLIYFSYDVKMKEKGDIPEGYSVSREKKERFSLILESASTNQTSMYLCASSFAGEQFFGPGTRLTVL.

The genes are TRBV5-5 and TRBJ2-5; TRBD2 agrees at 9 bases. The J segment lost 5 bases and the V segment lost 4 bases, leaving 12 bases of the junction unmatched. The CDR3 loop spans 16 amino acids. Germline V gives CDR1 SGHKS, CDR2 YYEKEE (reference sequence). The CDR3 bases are TGTGCCAGCAGCCTTACTCTTAGCGGGGGCTGGGAGACCCAGTACTTC. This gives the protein CASSLTLSGGWETQYF. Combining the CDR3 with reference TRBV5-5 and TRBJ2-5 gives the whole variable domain DAGVTQSPTHLIKTRGQQVTLRCSPISGHKSVSWYQQVLGQGPQFIFQYYEKEERGRGNFPDRFSARQFPNYSSELNVNALLLGDSALYLCASSLTLSGGWETQYFGPGTRLLVL.